The 15 T cell receptor beta chains given below trace back to one sample, sequenced in a study of CD8+CD57+ T cells in acquired aplastic anemia. Using genomic DNA as the template, TCR beta VDJ and CDR3 profiling was carried out. One entry per CDR3 protein, called by TCRdb with MiXCR from the reads. The sample carries over 150,000 distinct CDR3 sequences, about half recorded once. Material for sequencing was sorted CD4+, CD8+, or CD8+CD57+ T cells (not recorded which) from PBMCs. The receptors derive from a human donor in good health, serving as a control.

This clonotype occurred many times. This rearrangement joins TRBV29-1 to TRBJ2-7, with D unresolved. Trimming cost V 5 bases and J 0 bases, with 17 bases left between them. CDR1 is SQVTM and CDR2 is ANQGSEA in the germline V gene. CDR3 size: 15 residues. The CDR3 spells CSVKYSPASSYEQYF. For the CDR3, the DNA is TGCAGCGTTAAATACAGCCCCGCAAGCTCCTACGAGCAGTACTTC.

This clonotype was picked up a small number of times. This sequence joins TRBV7-3 and TRBJ2-7; 11 nucleotides align to TRBD1. After removal of 2 bases from V and 4 bases from J, the junction contained 4 bases not matched to a gene. The germline CDR1 and CDR2 sequences are SGHTA and FQGTGA. This CDR3 region has 15 residues. The CDR3 spells CASSLDGTGGYEQYF. In DNA form, the CDR3 reads TGTGCCAGCAGCTTAGACGGGACAGGGGGGTACGAGCAGTACTTC. The whole variable domain, remainder taken from reference TRBV7-3 and TRBJ2-7, is GAGVSQTPSNKVTEKGKYVELRCDPISGHTALYWYRQSLGQGPEFLIYFQGTGAADDSGLPNDRFFAVRPEGSVSTLKIQRTERGDSAVYLCASSLDGTGGYEQYFGPGTRLTVT.

The rearrangement links TRBV20-1 to TRBJ1-5; D remains ambiguous. There are 12 residues in the CDR3. From germline, CDR1 is DFQATT and CDR2 SNEGSKA (reference sequence). The germline V and J ends were trimmed by 8 bases and 0 bases, with 8 bases remaining between them. CDR3 sequence reads: CSSANSNQPQHF. DNA of the CDR3: TGCAGTTCAGCAAATAGCAATCAGCCCCAGCATTTT.

V and J are TRBV7-9 and TRBJ1-5; 8 bases line up with TRBD1. The CDR3 is 13 residues long. The germline gives CDR1 SEHNR, CDR2 FQNEAQ (reference sequence). Losses at the gene ends were 4 bases for V and 7 bases for J; bases not matched to a gene: 3. DNA of the CDR3: TGTGCCAGCAGCTGGGGACAGGCCCAGCCCCAGCATTTT. Translating gives CASSWGQAQPQHF.

Many counts were recorded for this clonotype. The chain recombines TRBV11-3 with TRBJ2-1; 7 bases are shared with TRBD1. Trimming cost V 0 bases and J 0 bases; bases outside gene matches: 8. Per the germline V gene, CDR1 is SGHNT and CDR2 is YENEEA. This CDR3 spans 18 amino acids. CDR3 protein: CASSLDQGTESSYNEQFF. CDR3 coding DNA: TGTGCCAGCAGCTTAGATCAGGGGACAGAGAGCTCCTACAATGAGCAGTTCTTC.

J is TRBJ2-7 and V is TRBV9; 10 positions agree with TRBD1. The CDR3 loop spans 15 amino acids. Losses at the gene ends were 4 bases for V and 2 bases for J; bases not matched to a gene: 6. The V gene's germline CDR1 is SGDLS and CDR2 YYNGEE. DNA for the CDR3: TGTGCCAGCAGCCGGACGGGACAGGGGACCTACGAGCAGTACTTC. Translating gives CASSRTGQGTYEQYF.

This chain links TRBV19 with TRBJ2-3; 7 bases are a match to TRBD1. The CDR3 is 16 residues long. Germline V gene sequence: CDR1 LNHDA, CDR2 SQIVND (reference sequence). The trim removed 5 bases at V and 0 bases at J, leaving 8 bases unmatched. In DNA, the CDR3 is TGTGCCAGTAGTCCGATCCCGGGACAGAGCACAGATACGCAGTATTTT. This codes for CASSPIPGQSTDTQYF.

The V and J genes are TRBV9 and TRBJ1-2, with D perhaps TRBD1 (5 bases). The CDR3 is 13 amino acids. The germline gives CDR1 SGDLS, CDR2 YYNGEE. V lost 4 bases and J lost 12, with 19 bases in between. DNA of the CDR3: TGTGCCAGCAGCCCAGCAGGGCTCTCTGGAAACACCTTC. Its translation is CASSPAGLSGNTF.

J is TRBJ2-5 and V is TRBV15, with 10 nucleotides matching TRBD2. CDR3 length equals 18 residues. The germline V gene encodes CDR1 LNHNV and CDR2 YYDKDF (reference sequence). V dropped 3 bases and J dropped 2; count of bases not matched to a gene: 12. CDR3 sequence (DNA): TGTGCCACCAGCAGCTTGGGGGTAGCGGGGGGACAACAAGAGACCCAGTACTTC. Amino acids: CATSSLGVAGGQQETQYF.

As concerns this clonotype: A much larger clone differs from this one at a single base, so this may be a read error. The rearrangement joins TRBV3-1 to TRBJ2-7, with 7 positions matching TRBD1. Germline CDR1 reads LGHDT; CDR2 reads YNNKEL (reference sequence). The CDR3 is 14 residues long. The CDR3 here is CTSSLDRVSGEQYF. As DNA, the CDR3 is TGTACCAGCAGCCTAGACAGGGTGTCGGGCGAGCAGTACTTC.

The chain recombines TRBV7-9 with TRBJ2-5; D may be TRBD1 (5 bases). V was shortened by 2 bases and J by 7 bases, with 14 bases between the two germline ends. CDR3 size: 14 residues. Germline CDR1 SEHNR, CDR2 FQNEAQ (reference sequence). CDR3 bases: TGTGCCAGCAGCTTACAGGGTGGAAGGGGGACCCAGTACTTC. It is translated as CASSLQGGRGTQYF. The variable domain in full, with the rest retrieved from reference TRBV7-9 and TRBJ2-5, is DTGVSQNPRHKITKRGQNVTFRCDPISEHNRLYWYRQTLGQGPEFLTYFQNEAQLEKSRLLSDRFSAERPKGSFSTLEIQRTEQGDSAMYLCASSLQGGRGTQYFGPGTRLLVL.

The chain combines TRBV10-3 with TRBJ2-1; D might be TRBD1 or TRBD2, each matching 5 bases. Trimming removed 7 bases from V and 7 bases from J, with 14 bases in between. There are 13 residues in the CDR3. Germline V lookup: CDR1 ENHRY, CDR2 SYGVKD. For the CDR3, the DNA is TGTGCCATCACGGGGCGGTTGGGAAATGAGCAGTTCTTC. Protein product: CAITGRLGNEQFF.

The V call is TRBV12-5, the J call TRBJ2-7; D might be TRBD1 (5 bases). The germline V gene encodes CDR1 LGHNT and CDR2 FRNRAP. The CDR3 totals 12 residues. The V end was cut by 6 bases, the J end by 7 bases, with 13 bases between. CDR3 nucleotides: TGTGCTAGTGGCCCCCGCCCAGGGGAGCAGTACGTC. The encoded protein is CASGPRPGEQYV.

The chain carries TRBV20-1 and TRBJ1-5; TRBD1 matches at 7 bases. Looked up from germline, CDR1 is DFQATT and CDR2 is SNEGSKA (reference sequence). The CDR3 is made up of 13 amino acids. V gave up 5 bases and J gave up 4 bases; unmatched junction bases: 5. The CDR3 coding sequence is TGCAGTGCTGGAAGACAGGGTAATCAGCCCCAGCATTTT. Its translation is CSAGRQGNQPQHF.

This clonotype showed up many times. The CDR3 loop is CSALPLRQGGYEQYF. As DNA, the CDR3 is TGCAGTGCTCTACCGCTCCGACAGGGAGGTTACGAGCAGTACTTC. This chain joins TRBV20-1 and TRBJ2-7; a weak D match, TRBD1 (7 bases). In germline, CDR1 is DFQATT, CDR2 SNEGSKA (reference sequence). V gave up 5 bases and J gave up 4 bases, with 21 bases separating them. The length of the CDR3 is 15 residues.